This T cell receptor (beta chain) derives from a study of blood T cells in healthy people across ages. Overall study results and limits: No conclusive comparison of naive versus antigen-experienced cells was possible with unsorted PBMCs.

Each donor gave 9.5 to 10 milliliters of peripheral blood. Regarding this clonotype: Its cognate antigen is unknown.

Primed by a sample-barcoded 5' primer and a J-beta primer mix, a second PCR proceeded for about 7 to 11 cycles. A 12-random-nucleotide template-switch adaptor tagged each cDNA molecule. TCRdb called the 5' RACE reads again in MiXCR, with one record for every CDR3 protein. The data show approximately 830,000 distinct CDR3 sequences, about 62% seen once. Sequencing input: blood. The sequence came from a man younger than 45 in good health.

CDR3 DNA: TGTGCCAGCAGCTTATTTGCTGGGGGGGAGACCCAGTACTTC. This codes for CASSLFAGGETQYF. This chain connects TRBV7-3 to TRBJ2-5; weak D call: TRBD2 (6 bases). This CDR3 has 14 residues. The germline gives CDR1 SGHTA, CDR2 FQGTGA. V gave up 2 bases and J gave up 5 bases, with 12 bases separating them.